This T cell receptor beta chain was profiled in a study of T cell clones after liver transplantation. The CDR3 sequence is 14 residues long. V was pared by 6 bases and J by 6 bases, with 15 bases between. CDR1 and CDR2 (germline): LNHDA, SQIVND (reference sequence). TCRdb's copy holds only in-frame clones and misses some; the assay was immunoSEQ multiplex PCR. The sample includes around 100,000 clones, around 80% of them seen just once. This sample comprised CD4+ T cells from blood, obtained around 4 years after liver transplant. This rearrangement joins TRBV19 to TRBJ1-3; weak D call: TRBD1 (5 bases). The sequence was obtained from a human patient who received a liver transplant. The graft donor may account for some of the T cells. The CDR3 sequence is CASSRGLRTNTIYF. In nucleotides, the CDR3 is TGTGCCAGTAGCCGGGGCCTCCGTACAAACACCATATATTTT.